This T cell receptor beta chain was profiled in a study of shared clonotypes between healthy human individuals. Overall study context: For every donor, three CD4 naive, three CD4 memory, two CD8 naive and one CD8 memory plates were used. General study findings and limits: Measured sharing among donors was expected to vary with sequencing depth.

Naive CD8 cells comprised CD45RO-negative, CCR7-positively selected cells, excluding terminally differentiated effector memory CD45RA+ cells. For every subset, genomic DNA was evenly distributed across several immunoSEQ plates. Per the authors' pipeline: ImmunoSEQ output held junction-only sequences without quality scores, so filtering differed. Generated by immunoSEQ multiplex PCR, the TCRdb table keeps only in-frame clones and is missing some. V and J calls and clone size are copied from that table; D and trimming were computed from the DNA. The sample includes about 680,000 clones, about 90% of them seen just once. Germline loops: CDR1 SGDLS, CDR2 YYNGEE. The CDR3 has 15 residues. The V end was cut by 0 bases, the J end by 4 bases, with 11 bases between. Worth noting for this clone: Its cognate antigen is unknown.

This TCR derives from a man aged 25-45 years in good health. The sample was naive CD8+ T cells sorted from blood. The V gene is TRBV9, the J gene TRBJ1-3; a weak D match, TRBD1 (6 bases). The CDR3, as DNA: TGTGCCAGCAGCGTAGGTCAGGGGCGAGGAAACACCATATATTTT. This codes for CASSVGQGRGNTIYF. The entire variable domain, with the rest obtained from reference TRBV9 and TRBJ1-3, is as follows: DSGVTQTPKHLITATGQRVTLRCSPRSGDLSVYWYQQSLDQGLQFLIQYYNGEERAKGNILERFSAQQFPDLHSELNLSSLELGDSALYFCASSVGQGRGNTIYFGEGSWLTVV.